This TCR beta chain appears in the sequencing data of a study of shared clonotypes between healthy human individuals. Repertoires were generated with immunoSEQ multiplex PCR, while TCRdb's copy carries only in-frame clones and drops some. Among under 1,100,000 clones listed, 78% were seen once. Germline values: CDR1 LGHNA, CDR2 YSLEER. V lost 1 base and J lost 7, with 14 bases in between. This CDR3 has 14 amino acids. Comments on this clone: Antigen unknown.

Study-level points and caveats: The rarefaction results pointed to incomplete sorted-subset sequencing despite large depth. Shared clonotypes across all four donors exceeded non-shared ones in generation probability.

The specimen sequenced was memory CD4+ T cells from PBMCs. Documented subset: CD45RA-negative fraction. The rearrangement joins TRBV4-3 to TRBJ2-7; D possibly corresponds to TRBD2 (6 bases). The source of this sequence is a young man in good health. Some clones in this sample may be carry-over from other donors' samples. CDR3 residues: CASSQVGLNSEQYF. The CDR3 DNA follows: TGCGCCAGCAGCCAAGTCGGACTAAATAGTGAGCAGTACTTC.